Given below is one T cell receptor beta chain in context. These data originate in a study of blood T cell repertoires in COVID-19. Study-wide context: Italy, Spain and the United States were the sources of the convalescent and acute COVID-19 samples. Nucleic acid was either cDNA or gDNA, and it came from T cells, B-cell-depleted T cells, or PBMCs.

V lost 0 bases to trimming and J lost 4 bases; unmatched junction nucleotides: 4. The CDR3 has 14 amino acids. Germline V lookup: CDR1 SGHKS, CDR2 YYEKEE (reference sequence). Original processing methods: Estimated nucleated cell counts came from reference gene primer amplification. The repertoire was sequenced with immunoSEQ multiplex PCR; TCRdb's copy has only in-frame clones and lacks some. Clone size and V and J calls were adopted from that table, with D and trimming inferred from the DNA. The data hold about 140,000 clones, with approximately 78% observed a single time. The chain recombines TRBV5-5 with TRBJ2-7; TRBD1 matches 7 bases. The receptor comes from a man aged 60 to 75 who had recovered from COVID-19. The material sequenced was peripheral blood. The chain's CDR3 is CASSLAPGGYEQYF. The DNA for the CDR3 is TGTGCCAGCAGCTTGGCCCCAGGGGGTTACGAGCAGTACTTC.